The 28 T cell receptor beta chains in this list originate from one sample, sequenced in a study of identical twins. TCRdb re-analysed the 5' RACE reads in MiXCR, keeping a single row per CDR3 protein. Here the sample spans approximately 500,000 distinct CDR3 sequences, 12% to 15% being singletons. The sample was also linked to a second study, of yellow fever vaccine responses in identical twins.

The sequenced sample consisted of CD4+ T cells sorted from blood. The receptors stem from a woman aged 18-29 years in good health.

The chain recombines TRBV4-2 with TRBJ2-2; tentatively, D is TRBD1 (6 bases). Germline CDR1 LGHNA, CDR2 YNFKEQ. V lost 4 bases and J lost 4, with 16 bases in between. The CDR3 is 16 residues long. CDR3 in DNA: TGTGCCAGCAGCCCGCCCGTTGGGGGCATCACCGGGGAGCTGTTTTTT. This translates into CASSPPVGGITGELFF.

This clonotype was picked up a small number of times. The genes are TRBV10-3 and TRBJ1-2; D uncertain. Germline CDR1 and CDR2: ENHRY and SYGVKD. V lost 0 bases to trimming and J lost 7 bases, with 12 bases between them. The CDR3 extends over 14 amino acids. The CDR3 loop is CAISESQVRRGYTF. CDR3 DNA: TGTGCCATCAGTGAGTCCCAGGTACGGCGTGGCTACACCTTC.

This clonotype was detected only a few times. This chain uses TRBV4-1 with TRBJ1-1; D is perhaps TRBD1 (6 bases). The V gene's germline CDR1 is MGHRA and CDR2 YSYEKL. The CDR3 length is 18 residues. The V and J ends lost 0 bases and 4 bases respectively, with 21 bases between them. The CDR3 loop is CASSQEKAQGLGVTEAFF. DNA for the CDR3: TGCGCCAGCAGCCAAGAAAAGGCCCAGGGGCTGGGTGTCACTGAAGCTTTCTTT.

The J gene is TRBJ1-1, the V gene TRBV7-3; 7 nucleotides agree with TRBD1. V shed 5 bases and J 6 bases; nucleotides not matched to a gene: 9. The CDR3 spans 14 residues. The V gene's germline CDR1 is SGHTA and CDR2 FQGTGA. This CDR3 reads CASSRTGTEAEAFF. The CDR3 coding sequence is TGTGCCAGCAGCCGGACCGGGACAGAGGCTGAAGCTTTCTTT.

Ten or more counts support this clonotype. The chain has TRBV7-9 and TRBJ1-5, with TRBD1 matching 8 bases. Germline V gives CDR1 SEHNR, CDR2 FQNEAQ (reference sequence). Losses at the gene ends were 1 base for V and 2 bases for J; bases not matched to a gene: 4. The CDR3 length is 16 residues. The CDR3 loop is CASSLETGVGNQPQHF. The CDR3 nucleotides are TGTGCCAGCAGCTTAGAGACAGGGGTTGGCAATCAGCCCCAGCATTTT.

The V and J genes are TRBV7-2 and TRBJ2-1; unclear D gene. Germline assignment: CDR1 SGHTA and CDR2 FQGNSA. The ends were cut back, 1 base at V and 7 bases at J, with 14 bases in the middle. This CDR3 comprises 15 residues. The CDR3 region is CASSLVGNKENEQFF. CDR3 in DNA: TGTGCCAGCAGCTTAGTGGGGAACAAGGAGAATGAGCAGTTCTTC. The whole variable domain, remainder taken from reference TRBV7-2 and TRBJ2-1, is GAGVSQSPSNKVTEKGKDVELRCDPISGHTALYWYRQSLGQGLEFLIYFQGNSAPDKSGLPSDRFSAERTGGSVSTLTIQRTQQEDSAVYLCASSLVGNKENEQFFGPGTRLTVL.

This clonotype has only a few counts. The chain recombines TRBV12-5 with TRBJ2-4, with D possibly being TRBD2 (7 bases). The CDR3 totals 19 residues. Germline CDR1 is LGHNT and CDR2 is FRNRAP. The V end lost 0 bases, the J end lost 2 bases, and 20 bases lay between the germline ends. DNA of the CDR3: TGTGCTAGTGGTTTGGTACTGGTAGAGGGGGGGTCGTCCAAAAACATTCAGTACTTC. Amino acids: CASGLVLVEGGSSKNIQYF.

The CDR3 DNA reads TGCGCCAGCAGCCCGGGGAGGGGGGGATATGAAGCTTTCTTT. It yields the protein CASSPGRGGYEAFF. The J gene is TRBJ1-1, the V gene TRBV5-1, with a possible D match to TRBD1 (6 bases). This CDR3 is built from 14 residues. CDR1 and CDR2 from the germline V gene are SGHRS and YFSETQ. V was trimmed by 4 bases and J by 7 bases, leaving 17 bases between them.

This clonotype occurred a few times. The chain recombines TRBV12-3 or TRBV12-4 with TRBJ1-1; D possibly corresponds to TRBD1 (6 bases). V was clipped by 6 bases and J by 4 bases, with 21 bases between them. The CDR3 spans 16 residues. CDR3 in amino acids: CASSTLGGGARTEAFF. CDR3 nucleotides: TGTGCCAGCAGCACGCTGGGAGGGGGGGCTCGCACTGAAGCTTTCTTT.

The chain couples TRBV12-3 or TRBV12-4 to TRBJ2-5; D uncertain. Trimming took 1 base from V and 5 from J, leaving 14 bases between them. The CDR3 has 15 amino acids. The CDR3 protein is CASSLELRPWETQYF. In DNA form, the CDR3 reads TGTGCCAGCAGTTTAGAGTTGAGGCCCTGGGAGACCCAGTACTTC.

This clonotype was recorded a few times. The chain is built from TRBV5-1 and TRBJ1-1, with D possibly TRBD1 on 5 matching bases. Trimming took off 6 bases at V and 3 bases at J, with 12 bases between the two ends. This CDR3 is 13 amino acids long. Germline CDR1 is SGHRS and CDR2 is YFSETQ. DNA of the CDR3: TGCGCCAGCACCATGGGACCGCACACTGAAGCTTTCTTT. This gives the protein CASTMGPHTEAFF. Variable domain in full (rest from reference TRBV5-1 and TRBJ1-1): KAGVTQTPRYLIKTRGQQVTLSCSPISGHRSVSWYQQTPGQGLQFLFEYFSETQRNKGNFPGRFSGRQFSNSRSEMNVSTLELGDSALYLCASTMGPHTEAFFGQGTRLTVV.

This sequence joins TRBV27 and TRBJ1-1; TRBD1 aligns across 7 bases. The CDR3 runs to 13 residues. The V and J ends lost 6 bases and 7 bases, in that order; junction bases with no gene match: 8. Germline V gives CDR1 MNHEY, CDR2 SMNVEV (reference sequence). The CDR3 spells CASRRADRNEAFF. CDR3 DNA: TGTGCCAGCAGGCGTGCGGACAGGAATGAAGCTTTCTTT.

This chain uses TRBV20-1 with TRBJ1-4, with D possibly TRBD1 on 5 matching bases. Germline CDR1 is DFQATT and CDR2 is SNEGSKA (reference sequence). Trimming took 7 bases from V and 3 from J, leaving 9 bases between them. This CDR3 region has 12 residues. The CDR3 DNA is TGCAGTGTCGGAGGGGCTAATGAAAAACTGTTTTTT. Protein sequence: CSVGGANEKLFF.

Only a few counts were recorded for this clonotype. The CDR3, as DNA: TGTGCCAGCAGACCCCGGGACAGGAGCTACGAGCAGTACTTC. Protein sequence: CASRPRDRSYEQYF. The V gene is TRBV28, the J gene TRBJ2-7; 8 bases map to TRBD1. CDR1 MDHEN and CDR2 SYDVKM come from the germline V gene. There are 14 residues in the CDR3. V shed 6 bases and J 3 bases; nucleotides not matched to a gene: 7.

This clonotype has just a few counts. The chain has TRBV18 and TRBJ1-2, with D uncertain. The CDR3 runs to 13 residues. In germline, CDR1 is KGHSH, CDR2 LQKENI. V lost 3 bases and J 6 bases, leaving 11 bases between the germline ends. CDR3 sequence: CASSPPGLDGYTF. CDR3 sequence (DNA): TGTGCCAGCTCACCGCCGGGGTTGGATGGCTACACCTTC. The variable domain in full, completed from reference TRBV18 and TRBJ1-2, reads NAGVMQNPRHLVRRRGQEARLRCSPMKGHSHVYWYRQLPEEGLKFMVYLQKENIIDESGMPKERFSAEFPKEGPSILRIQQVVRGDSAAYFCASSPPGLDGYTFGSGTRLTVV.

This clonotype has only a few counts. V usage is TRBV2 and J usage is TRBJ1-5; D remains ambiguous. Germline V gene lookup returns CDR1 SNHLY and CDR2 FYNNEI. Trimming removed 4 bases from V and 6 bases from J, with 16 bases in between. The CDR3 is 15 amino acids. The CDR3 DNA is TGTGCCAGCAGTGTTCAGAGGATCGAAAGTCAGCCCCAGCATTTT. This sequence encodes CASSVQRIESQPQHF.

The V and J genes are TRBV7-2 and TRBJ1-3, with a tentative D call TRBD1 (5 bases). This CDR3 has 15 amino acids. V was cut by 0 bases and J by 0 bases, with 6 bases left in between. Germline assignment: CDR1 SGHTA and CDR2 FQGNSA. This CDR3 is CASSLAGTSGNTIYF. The DNA for the CDR3 is TGTGCCAGCAGCTTAGCGGGGACCTCTGGAAACACCATATATTTT.

This clonotype has only a few counts. Here the CDR3 DNA reads TGTGCCACCAGCAACGGGGATACGCAGTATTTT. Translation: CATSNGDTQYF. This sequence joins TRBV15 and TRBJ2-3; D is unresolved. CDR3 length: 11 amino acids. The V end lost 4 bases, the J end lost 6 bases, and 5 bases lay between the germline ends. Germline V gene data show CDR1 as LNHNV and CDR2 as YYDKDF (reference sequence).

In its sample, this clonotype was seen a few times. The V gene is TRBV6-1, the J gene TRBJ2-3; D unresolved. With 6 bases removed from V and 4 bases from J, the gap between germline ends came to 11 bases. Germline V CDR1 and CDR2: MNHNS, SASEGT. CDR3 length equals 13 residues. The CDR3 loop reads CASSKSLPDTQYF. DNA of the CDR3: TGTGCCAGCAGCAAAAGTCTCCCAGATACGCAGTATTTT.

This chain uses TRBV12-3 or TRBV12-4 with TRBJ1-2, with TRBD1 identical over 9 bases. The CDR3 is 14 amino acids. Germline trimming cut 3 bases from V and 8 bases from J; bases unmatched to any gene: 7. CDR3 loop: CASSLGGQGKGYTF. The DNA for the CDR3 is TGTGCCAGCAGTTTGGGGGGACAGGGAAAGGGCTACACCTTC.

Only a few counts were recorded for this clonotype. The V call is TRBV5-1, the J call TRBJ2-6, with D unresolved. The CDR3 runs to 15 residues. V shed 4 bases and J shed 0 bases, with 8 bases lying between them. The germline V gene has CDR1 SGHRS and CDR2 YFSETQ. The CDR3, as DNA: TGCGCCAGCAGCAACATCAGCTCTGGGGCCAACGTCCTGACTTTC. This encodes CASSNISSGANVLTF.

This clonotype showed up just a few times. This chain uses TRBV3-1 with TRBJ2-2; possible D gene TRBD2, 6 bases. The CDR3 runs to 16 residues. CDR1 is LGHDT and CDR2 is YNNKEL in the germline V gene (reference sequence). Trimming took off 1 base at V and 6 bases at J, with 15 bases between the two ends. The CDR3 coding sequence is TGTGCCAGCAGCCAAGCGACCCGGGGGAATGCCGGGGAGCTGTTTTTT. It yields the protein CASSQATRGNAGELFF.

The CDR3 region has the DNA TGTGCCAGCAGCCCCCCGGGGGGGGCCCCTAGGCAGTACGTC. Translated: CASSPPGGAPRQYV. The chain employs TRBV7-7 and TRBJ2-7; 8 positions agree with TRBD2. Germline V gene data show CDR1 as SSHAT and CDR2 as FNYEAQ (reference sequence). V was clipped by 5 bases and J by 9 bases; unmatched bases: 12. The CDR3 extends over 14 amino acids.

The V and J genes are TRBV2 and TRBJ2-7; D uncertain. Trimming took off 6 bases at V and 5 bases at J, with 17 bases between the two ends. The CDR3 is 14 amino acids. CDR1 SNHLY and CDR2 FYNNEI come from the germline V gene. CDR3 sequence: CASSAKSVRNEQYF. In DNA, the CDR3 is TGTGCCAGCAGCGCCAAATCCGTCCGGAACGAGCAGTACTTC.

This clonotype occurred a few times. This sequence joins TRBV6-5 and TRBJ2-2; the D gene is possibly TRBD2 (5 bases). Trimming took 0 bases from V and 6 from J, leaving 14 bases between them. Germline values: CDR1 MNHEY, CDR2 SVGAGI. The length of the CDR3 is 16 residues. CDR3 nucleotide sequence: TGTGCCAGCAGTTACTCGACTATGAGGGAAGCCGGGGAGCTGTTTTTT. Residues: CASSYSTMREAGELFF.

The V call is TRBV20-1, the J call TRBJ2-5; 13 bases map to TRBD2. The J segment lost 4 bases and the V segment lost 6 bases, leaving 11 bases of the junction unmatched. Germline CDR1 reads DFQATT; CDR2 reads SNEGSKA (reference sequence). This CDR3 is 16 amino acids long. CDR3 amino acids: CSAPTRRTSGRETQYF. Here the CDR3 DNA reads TGCAGTGCCCCGACGCGTAGGACTAGCGGGAGAGAGACCCAGTACTTC.

The J gene is TRBJ2-7, the V gene TRBV18; tentatively, D is TRBD1 or TRBD2 (7 bases each). CDR1 is KGHSH, CDR2 LQKENI, per germline. The CDR3 consists of 14 residues. Trimming pared 3 bases from V and 6 bases from J, leaving 15 bases between. CDR3 nucleotide sequence: TGTGCCAGCTCACCCATCGACAGGGAGGGCGAGCAGTACGTC. Translation gives CASSPIDREGEQYV.

This clonotype has more than one count but fewer than ten. This sequence joins TRBV27 and TRBJ2-2, with 10 bases matching TRBD2. From germline, CDR1 is MNHEY and CDR2 SMNVEV (reference sequence). This CDR3 contains 16 residues. Trimming removed 3 bases from V and 5 bases from J; junction bases left unmatched: 6. The CDR3 sequence: CASSLRASGGTGELFF. The CDR3 DNA sequence: TGTGCCAGCAGTTTGCGGGCTAGCGGGGGAACCGGGGAGCTGTTTTTT.